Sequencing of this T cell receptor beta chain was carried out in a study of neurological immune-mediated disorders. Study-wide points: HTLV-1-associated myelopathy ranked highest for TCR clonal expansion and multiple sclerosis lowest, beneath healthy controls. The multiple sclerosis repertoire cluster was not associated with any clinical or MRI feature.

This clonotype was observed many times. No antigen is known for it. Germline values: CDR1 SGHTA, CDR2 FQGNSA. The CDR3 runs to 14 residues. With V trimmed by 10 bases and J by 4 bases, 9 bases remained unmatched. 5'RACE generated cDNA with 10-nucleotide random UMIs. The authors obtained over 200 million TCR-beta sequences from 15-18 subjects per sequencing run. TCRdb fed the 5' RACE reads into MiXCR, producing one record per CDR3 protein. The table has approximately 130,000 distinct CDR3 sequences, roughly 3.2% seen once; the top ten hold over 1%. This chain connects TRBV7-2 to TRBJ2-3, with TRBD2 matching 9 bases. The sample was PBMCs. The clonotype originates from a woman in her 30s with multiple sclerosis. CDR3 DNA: TGTGCCACCAGTAGCGGGAGAGGCTCAGATACGCAGTATTTT. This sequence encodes CATSSGRGSDTQYF.